One sample yielded the 2 T cell receptor beta chains listed below, sequenced in a study of blood T cell repertoires in COVID-19. Sequencing was performed with immunoSEQ multiplex PCR; in TCRdb, only in-frame clones are kept and a portion is missing. The table has under 350,000 clones, 80% to 90% seen once. The specimen sequenced was peripheral blood. The receptors were sampled from a man aged 35 to 55 with acute or convalescent COVID-19.

The CDR3 reads CASSQAGGNTEAFF. CDR3 bases: TGTGCCAGCAGCCAAGCTGGAGGAAACACTGAAGCTTTCTTT. The chain combines TRBV4-2 with TRBJ1-1; D is ambiguous. The V and J ends lost 1 base and 2 bases respectively, with 8 bases between them. Germline CDR1 is LGHNA and CDR2 is YNFKEQ. This CDR3 spans 14 amino acids.

The V call is TRBV29-1, the J call TRBJ2-1, with no clear D. The germline gives CDR1 SQVTM, CDR2 ANQGSEA. Trimming pared 3 bases from V and 7 bases from J, leaving 7 bases between. The length of the CDR3 is 11 residues. In DNA, the CDR3 is TGCAGCGTTGAGAGCCGTAATGAGCAGTTCTTC. Translation gives CSVESRNEQFF.